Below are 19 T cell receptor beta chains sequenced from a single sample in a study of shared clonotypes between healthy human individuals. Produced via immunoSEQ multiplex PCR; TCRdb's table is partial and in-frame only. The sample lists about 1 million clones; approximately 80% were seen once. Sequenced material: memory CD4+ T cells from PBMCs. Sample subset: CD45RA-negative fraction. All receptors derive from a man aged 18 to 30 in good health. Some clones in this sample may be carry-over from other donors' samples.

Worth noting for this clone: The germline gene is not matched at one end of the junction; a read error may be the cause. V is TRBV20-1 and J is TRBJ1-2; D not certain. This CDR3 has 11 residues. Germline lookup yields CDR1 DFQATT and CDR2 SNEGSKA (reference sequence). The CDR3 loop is CSARDYIEDVF. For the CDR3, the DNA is TGCAGTGCTAGAGATTACATCGAGGACGTCTTC.

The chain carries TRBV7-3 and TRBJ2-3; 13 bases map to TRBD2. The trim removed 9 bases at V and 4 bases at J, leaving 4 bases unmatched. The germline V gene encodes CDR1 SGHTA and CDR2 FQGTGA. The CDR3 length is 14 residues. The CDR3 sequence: CASSGLAGADTQYF. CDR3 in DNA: TGTGCCAGTTCCGGACTAGCGGGAGCAGATACGCAGTATTTT.

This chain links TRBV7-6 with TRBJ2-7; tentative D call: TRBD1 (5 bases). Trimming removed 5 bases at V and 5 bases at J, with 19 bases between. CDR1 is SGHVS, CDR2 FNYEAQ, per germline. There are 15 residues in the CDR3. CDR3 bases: TGTGCCAGCAGCCCAGGGTTAGGTGTTTTCGACGAGCAGTACTTC. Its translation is CASSPGLGVFDEQYF.

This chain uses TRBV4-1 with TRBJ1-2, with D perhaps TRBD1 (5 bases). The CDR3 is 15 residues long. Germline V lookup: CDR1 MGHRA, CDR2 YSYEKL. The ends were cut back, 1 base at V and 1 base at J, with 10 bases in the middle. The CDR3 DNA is TGCGCCAGCAGCCAAGCAGGGACGATTAACTATGGCTACACCTTC. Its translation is CASSQAGTINYGYTF.

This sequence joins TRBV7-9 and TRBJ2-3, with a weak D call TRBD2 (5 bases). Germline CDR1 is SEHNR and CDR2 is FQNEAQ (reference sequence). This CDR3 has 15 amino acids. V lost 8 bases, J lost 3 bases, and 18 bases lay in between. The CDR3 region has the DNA TGTGCCAGCGGACGGGCCAGCGGAACGACAGATACGCAGTATTTT. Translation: CASGRASGTTDTQYF.

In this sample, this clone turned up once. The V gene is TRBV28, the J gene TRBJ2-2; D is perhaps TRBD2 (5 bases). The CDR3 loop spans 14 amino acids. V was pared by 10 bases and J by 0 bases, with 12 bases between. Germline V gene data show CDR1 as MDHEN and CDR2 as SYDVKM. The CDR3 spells CATGKTTNTGELFF. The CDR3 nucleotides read TGTGCCACGGGGAAGACGACGAACACCGGGGAGCTGTTTTTT.

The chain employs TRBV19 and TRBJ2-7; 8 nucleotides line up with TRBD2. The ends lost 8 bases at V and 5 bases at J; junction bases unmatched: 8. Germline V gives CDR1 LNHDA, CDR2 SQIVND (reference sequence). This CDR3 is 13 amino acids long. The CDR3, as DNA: TGTGCCAGTTCAAAGCGGGAGTGGAACGAGCAGTACTTC. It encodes CASSKREWNEQYF.

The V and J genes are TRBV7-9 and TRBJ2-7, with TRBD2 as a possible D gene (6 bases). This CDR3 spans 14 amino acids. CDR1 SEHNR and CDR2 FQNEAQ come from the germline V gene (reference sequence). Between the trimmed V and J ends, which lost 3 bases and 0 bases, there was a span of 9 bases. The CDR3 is CASSLRDASYEQYF. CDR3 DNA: TGTGCCAGCAGCTTGCGGGACGCCTCCTACGAGCAGTACTTC.

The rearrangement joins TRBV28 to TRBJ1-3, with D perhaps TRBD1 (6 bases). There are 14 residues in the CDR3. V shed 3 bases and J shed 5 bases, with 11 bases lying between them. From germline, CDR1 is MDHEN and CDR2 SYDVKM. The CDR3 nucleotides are TGTGCCAGCAGTTTTAGGGACACCCGAAACACCATATATTTT. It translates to CASSFRDTRNTIYF.

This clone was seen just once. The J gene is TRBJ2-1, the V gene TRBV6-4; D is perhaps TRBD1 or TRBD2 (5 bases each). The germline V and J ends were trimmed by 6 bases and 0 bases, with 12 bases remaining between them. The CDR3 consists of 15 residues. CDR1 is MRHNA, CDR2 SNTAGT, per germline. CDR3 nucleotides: TGTGCCAGCAGACGGGACCAGAGCTCCTACAATGAGCAGTTCTTC. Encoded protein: CASRRDQSSYNEQFF.

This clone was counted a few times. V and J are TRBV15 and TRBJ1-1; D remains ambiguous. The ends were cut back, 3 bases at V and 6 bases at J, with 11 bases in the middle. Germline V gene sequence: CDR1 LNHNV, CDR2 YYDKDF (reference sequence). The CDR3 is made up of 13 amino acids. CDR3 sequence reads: CATSRDAKSEAFF. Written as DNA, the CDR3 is TGTGCCACCAGCAGGGACGCGAAATCTGAAGCTTTCTTT.

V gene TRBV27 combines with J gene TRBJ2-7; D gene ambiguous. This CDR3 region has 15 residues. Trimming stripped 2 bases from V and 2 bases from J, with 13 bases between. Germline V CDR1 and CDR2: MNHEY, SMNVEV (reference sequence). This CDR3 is CASSLRAGPTYEQYF. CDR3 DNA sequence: TGTGCCAGCAGTTTAAGGGCAGGACCTACCTACGAGCAGTACTTC.

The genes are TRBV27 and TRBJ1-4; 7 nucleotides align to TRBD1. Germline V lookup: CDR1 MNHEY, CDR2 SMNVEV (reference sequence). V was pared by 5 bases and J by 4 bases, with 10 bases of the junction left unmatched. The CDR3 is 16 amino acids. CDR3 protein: CASSIRQGRDNEKLFF. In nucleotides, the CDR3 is TGTGCCAGCAGTATAAGACAGGGTCGGGATAATGAAAAACTGTTTTTT.

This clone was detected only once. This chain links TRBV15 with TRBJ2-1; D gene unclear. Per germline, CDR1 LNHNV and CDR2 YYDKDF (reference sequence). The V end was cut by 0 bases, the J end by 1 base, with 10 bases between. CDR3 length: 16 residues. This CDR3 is CATSRDRVASYNEQFF. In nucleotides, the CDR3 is TGTGCCACCAGCAGAGATCGGGTTGCTTCCTACAATGAGCAGTTCTTC.

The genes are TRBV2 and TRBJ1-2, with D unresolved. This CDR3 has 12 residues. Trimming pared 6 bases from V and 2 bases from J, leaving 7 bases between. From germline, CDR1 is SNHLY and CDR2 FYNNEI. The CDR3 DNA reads TGTGCCAGCAGCGCACCCAACTATGGCTACACCTTC. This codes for CASSAPNYGYTF. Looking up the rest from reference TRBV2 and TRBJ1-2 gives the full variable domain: EPEVTQTPSHQVTQMGQEVILRCVPISNHLYFYWYRQILGQKVEFLVSFYNNEISEKSEIFDDQFSVERPDGSNFTLKIRSTKLEDSAMYFCASSAPNYGYTFGSGTRLTVV.

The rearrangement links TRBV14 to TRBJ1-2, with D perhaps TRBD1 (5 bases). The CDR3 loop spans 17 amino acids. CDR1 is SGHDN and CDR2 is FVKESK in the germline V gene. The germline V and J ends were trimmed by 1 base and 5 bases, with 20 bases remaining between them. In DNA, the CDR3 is TGTGCCAGCAGCCAAGCAACAGGCAAAGCATCCAAATATGGCTACACCTTC. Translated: CASSQATGKASKYGYTF.

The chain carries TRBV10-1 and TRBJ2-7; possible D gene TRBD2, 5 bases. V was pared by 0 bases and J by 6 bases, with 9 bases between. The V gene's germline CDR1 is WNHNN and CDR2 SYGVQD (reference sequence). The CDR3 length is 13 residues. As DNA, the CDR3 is TGCGCCAGCAGTGAGTCCGGGGAAGTCGAGCAGTACTTC. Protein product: CASSESGEVEQYF.

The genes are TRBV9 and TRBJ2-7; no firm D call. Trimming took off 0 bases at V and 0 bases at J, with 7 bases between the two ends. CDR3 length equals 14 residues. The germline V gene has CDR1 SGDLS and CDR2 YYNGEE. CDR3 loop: CASSVERRSYEQYF. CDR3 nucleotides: TGTGCCAGCAGCGTAGAACGCCGCTCCTACGAGCAGTACTTC.

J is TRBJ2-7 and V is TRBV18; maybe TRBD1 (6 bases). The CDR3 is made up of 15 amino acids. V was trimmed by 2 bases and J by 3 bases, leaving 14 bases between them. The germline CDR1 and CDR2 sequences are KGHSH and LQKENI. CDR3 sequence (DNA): TGTGCCAGCTCACCATCAAGCAGGGGACACTACGAGCAGTACTTC. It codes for CASSPSSRGHYEQYF.